Shown below are 8 T cell receptor beta chains from a single sample sequenced in a study of OX40 agonist ivuxolimab in advanced cancers. Here immunoSEQ multiplex PCR was the method, and the copy in TCRdb shows in-frame clones only, minus some. The sample holds tens of thousands of clones, about 91% seen once. Sequencing used CD4+ or CD8+ T cells sorted from blood, obtained in a trial of the OX40 agonist ivuxolimab. These receptor sequences come from an adult with an advanced solid tumor such as melanoma, head and neck, liver or kidney cancer.

The chain has TRBV7-9 and TRBJ1-4, with 9 positions matching TRBD1. The CDR3 loop spans 14 amino acids. CDR1 is SEHNR and CDR2 is FQNEAQ in the germline V gene (reference sequence). V dropped 4 bases and J dropped 5; count of bases not matched to a gene: 2. The CDR3, as DNA: TGTGCCAGCAGCTCCGGACAGGGGAATGAAAAACTGTTTTTT. It translates to CASSSGQGNEKLFF.

V and J are TRBV6-1 and TRBJ1-1, with TRBD1 matching 8 bases. V was clipped by 4 bases and J by 11 bases; unmatched bases: 15. The germline gives CDR1 MNHNS, CDR2 SASEGT. The CDR3 is made up of 15 amino acids. The CDR3 here is CASSGLTGEGRGAFF. The CDR3 DNA follows: TGTGCCAGCAGTGGCCTGACAGGGGAGGGGAGAGGCGCTTTCTTT.

The chain's CDR3 is CASSLVGGNTEAFF. The CDR3, as DNA: TGTGCCAGCAGCTTGGTAGGTGGTAACACTGAAGCTTTCTTT. The J gene is TRBJ1-1, the V gene TRBV11-2, with no clear D. Germline V gene data show CDR1 as SGHAT and CDR2 as FQNNGV. V was pared by 3 bases and J by 2 bases, with 10 bases between. The CDR3 runs to 14 residues. Drawing the rest from reference TRBV11-2 and TRBJ1-1, the complete variable domain is EAGVAQSPRYKIIEKRQSVAFWCNPISGHATLYWYQQILGQGPKLLIQFQNNGVVDDSQLPKDRFSAERLKGVDSTLKIQPAKLEDSAVYLCASSLVGGNTEAFFGQGTRLTVV.

The chain is built from TRBV7-3 and TRBJ2-2; D is unclear. Germline assignment: CDR1 SGHTA and CDR2 FQGTGA. The V gene lost 4 bases and the J gene lost 6 bases, with 12 bases spanning the gap. This CDR3 region has 14 residues. As DNA, the CDR3 is TGTGCCAGCAGCTACGAAAGTAGACCCGGGGAGCTGTTTTTT. It is translated as CASSYESRPGELFF.

The V gene is TRBV7-8, the J gene TRBJ2-1; 7 nucleotides align to TRBD2. The CDR3 spans 15 residues. The J segment lost 3 bases and the V segment lost 0 bases, leaving 2 bases of the junction unmatched. Germline assignment: CDR1 SGHVS and CDR2 FQNEAQ. DNA for the CDR3: TGTGCCAGCAGCTTAGCGGGACTATTCTACAATGAGCAGTTCTTC. The encoded protein is CASSLAGLFYNEQFF. The variable domain in full, with the rest retrieved from reference TRBV7-8 and TRBJ2-1, is GAGVSQSPRYKVAKRGQDVALRCDPISGHVSLFWYQQALGQGPEFLTYFQNEAQLDKSGLPSDRFFAERPEGSVSTLKIQRTQQEDSAVYLCASSLAGLFYNEQFFGPGTRLTVL.

This chain uses TRBV25-1 with TRBJ2-7; D call uncertain. The V gene lost 3 bases and the J gene lost 5 bases, with 11 bases spanning the gap. CDR3 length: 13 residues. CDR1 and CDR2 (germline): MGHDK, SYGVNS. The CDR3: CASSDKGIDEQYF. The CDR3 DNA reads as TGTGCCAGCAGTGATAAGGGCATTGACGAGCAGTACTTC.

The rearrangement joins TRBV10-3 to TRBJ2-7, with D possibly TRBD1 on 5 matching bases. Germline V CDR1 and CDR2: ENHRY, SYGVKD. V dropped 3 bases and J dropped 3 bases, with 9 bases sitting between them. There are 13 residues in the CDR3. The CDR3: CAISDRVGYEQYF. CDR3 nucleotides: TGTGCCATCAGTGACAGGGTTGGCTACGAGCAGTACTTC.

In this sample, this clone turned up a few times. The CDR3 is CAISGPSGASSYEQYF. The CDR3 coding sequence is TGTGCCATCAGTGGCCCTAGCGGGGCGAGCTCCTACGAGCAGTACTTC. The J gene is TRBJ2-7, the V gene TRBV10-3; TRBD2 matches 9 bases. Trimming at V came to 4 bases and at J to 0 bases, leaving 7 bases not matched to a gene. CDR1 and CDR2 from the germline V gene are ENHRY and SYGVKD. CDR3 length: 16 amino acids.